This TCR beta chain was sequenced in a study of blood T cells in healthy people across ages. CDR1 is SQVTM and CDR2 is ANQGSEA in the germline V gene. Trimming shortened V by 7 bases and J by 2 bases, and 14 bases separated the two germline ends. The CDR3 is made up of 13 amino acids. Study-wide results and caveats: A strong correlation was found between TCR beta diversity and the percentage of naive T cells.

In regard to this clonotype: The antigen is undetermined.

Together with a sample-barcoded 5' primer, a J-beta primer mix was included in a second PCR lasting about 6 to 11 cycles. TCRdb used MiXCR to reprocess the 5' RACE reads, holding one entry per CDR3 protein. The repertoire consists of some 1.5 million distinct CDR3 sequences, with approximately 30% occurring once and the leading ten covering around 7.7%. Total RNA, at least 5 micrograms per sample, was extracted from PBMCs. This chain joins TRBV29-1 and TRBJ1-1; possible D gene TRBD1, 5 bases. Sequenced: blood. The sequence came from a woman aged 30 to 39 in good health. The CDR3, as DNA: TGCAGCGCTTCGACAGCTTCTAACACTGAAGCTTTCTTT. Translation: CSASTASNTEAFF.